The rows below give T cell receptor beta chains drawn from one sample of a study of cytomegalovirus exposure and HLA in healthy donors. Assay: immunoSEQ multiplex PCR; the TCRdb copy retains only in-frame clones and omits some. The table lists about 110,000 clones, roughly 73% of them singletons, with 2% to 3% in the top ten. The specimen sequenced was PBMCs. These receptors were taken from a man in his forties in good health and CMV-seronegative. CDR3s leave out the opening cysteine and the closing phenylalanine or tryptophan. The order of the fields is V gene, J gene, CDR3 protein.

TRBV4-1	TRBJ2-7	ASSQPRARVYEQY
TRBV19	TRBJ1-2	ASALGQEGYGYT
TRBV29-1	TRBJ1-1	SVGTGVEAF
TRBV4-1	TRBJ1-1	ASSQVQAVRSGAF
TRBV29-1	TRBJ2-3	SVAASGGVGDTQY
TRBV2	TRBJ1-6	ASRGESSYSPLH
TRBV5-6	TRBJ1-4	ASSTTGTANEKLF
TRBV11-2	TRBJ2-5	ASSLDSRGGTETQY
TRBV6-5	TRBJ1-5	ASSSATGDQPQH
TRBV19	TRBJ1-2	ASSSGTGNYGYT
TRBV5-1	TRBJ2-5	ASSLGTSGKETQY
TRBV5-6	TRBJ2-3	ASSLTRGQGITDTQY
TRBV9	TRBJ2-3	ASSVGFGQSTDTQY
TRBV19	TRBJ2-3	ASSTMSGVTDTQY
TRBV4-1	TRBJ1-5	ASSQVESRGRQPQH
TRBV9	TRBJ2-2	ASSVDPGQLTGELF
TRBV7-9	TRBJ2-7	ASSLGGNYEQY
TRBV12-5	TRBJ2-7	ASGLSTGSKEQY
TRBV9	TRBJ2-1	ASSVTSGGAPYNEQF
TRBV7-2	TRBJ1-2	ASSLGGRGYT
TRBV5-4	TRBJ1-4	ASSLGQGPNEKLF
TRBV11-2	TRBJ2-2	ASRVATNTGELF
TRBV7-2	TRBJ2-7	ASSTTGSSYEQY
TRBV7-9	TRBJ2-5	ASSFPPYDLQETQY
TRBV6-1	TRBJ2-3	FDIPTDTQY